A selection of T cell receptor beta chains follows, all from one sample in a study of regulatory T cells in long-lasting Graves disease. Each CDR3 protein is one row after TCRdb ran MiXCR on the multiplex PCR reads. There are a few hundred thousand distinct CDR3 sequences in the sample; roughly a quarter occur only once, and roughly 30% lies in the top ten. Material: peripheral blood mononuclear cells (PBMCs), obtained when the disease was refractory, from a patient treated with antithyroid drugs. The receptors stem from a female donor with Graves disease. Each CDR3 is given with its conserved first and last residue. D genes are given only for firm matches. Not all rows give a size; the values are once, few, many and, for expanded clones, a class.

.	TRBV28	TRBJ2-7	.	16	CASSLRGAPSSYEQYF	TGTGCCAGCAGCCTCAGGGGGGCCCCTAGCTCCTACGAGCAGTACTTC
.	TRBV5-1	TRBJ2-7	.	15	CASQQTSFTAYEQYF	TGCGCCAGCCAACAGACTAGTTTCACGGCGTACGAGCAGTACTTC
many	TRBV2	TRBJ1-6	TRBD1	14	CASSEGQGFAPLHF	TGTGCCAGCAGCGAGGGACAGGGCTTTGCACCCCTCCACTTT
many	TRBV28	TRBJ1-5	.	14	CASSTTQGNQPQHF	TGTGCCAGCAGCACCACACAGGGAAATCAGCCCCAGCATTTT
.	TRBV3-1	TRBJ2-7	TRBD1	18	CASSQTLFGTGLQYEQYF	TGTGCCAGCAGCCAGACTCTTTTCGGGACAGGGCTTCAATACGAGCAGTACTTC
few	TRBV6-1	TRBJ1-6	.	15	CASSTPRGANSPLHF	TGTGCCAGCAGTACCCCCAGGGGCGCTAATTCACCCCTCCACTTT
many	TRBV12-3/TRBV12-4	TRBJ2-5	TRBD2	16	CASSGLAALKGETQYF	TGTGCCAGCTCCGGACTAGCGGCCCTCAAGGGGGAGACCCAGTACTTC
many	TRBV5-5	TRBJ2-5	.	15	CASSGIRAGGETQYF	TGTGCCAGCAGCGGAATCAGGGCTGGAGGGGAGACCCAGTACTTC
many	TRBV12-3/TRBV12-4	TRBJ1-1	.	13	CASSPSGRTEAFF	TGTGCCAGCAGTCCCTCAGGGAGAACTGAAGCTTTCTTT
.	TRBV28	TRBJ2-5	.	11	CASTGLETQYF	TGTGCCAGCACAGGGTTAGAGACCCAGTACTTC
few	TRBV5-1	TRBJ2-5	TRBD1	15	CASSFNTGGKETQYF	TGCGCCAGCAGCTTCAACACAGGGGGCAAAGAGACCCAGTACTTC
.	TRBV30	TRBJ2-5	TRBD2	14	CAWSDSGIRETQYF	TGTGCCTGGAGCGATAGCGGGATTAGAGAGACCCAGTACTTC
few	TRBV7-9	TRBJ2-7	.	16	CASSLLSGVVSYEQYF	TGTGCCAGCAGCTTACTTTCGGGAGTGGTGTCCTACGAGCAGTACTTC
many	TRBV5-6	TRBJ1-4	.	15	CASSLRGPLNEKLFF	TGTGCCAGCAGCTTGCGGGGCCCGTTGAATGAAAAACTGTTTTTT
once	TRBV2	TRBJ2-1	TRBD2	15	CASSEWASGRNEQFF	TGTGCCAGCAGTGAATGGGCTAGCGGGAGGAATGAGCAGTTCTTC
.	TRBV4-1	TRBJ1-2	.	16	CASSQDHRTTAYGYTF	TGCGCCAGCAGCCAAGATCACCGAACCACTGCTTATGGCTACACCTTC
many	TRBV20-1	TRBJ1-1	TRBD1	13	CSARGQGWTEAFF	TGCAGTGCTCGAGGACAGGGGTGGACTGAAGCTTTCTTT
.	TRBV29-1	TRBJ2-7	.	14	CSVDVGGSSYEQYF	TGCAGCGTTGATGTTGGGGGCAGCTCCTACGAGCAGTACTTC
few	TRBV29-1	TRBJ1-2	.	12	CSVELQGYGYTF	TGCAGCGTTGAATTGCAGGGCTATGGCTACACCTTC
.	TRBV6-1	TRBJ2-5	TRBD2	13	CASSREAQETQYF	TGTGCCAGCAGTCGGGAGGCCCAAGAGACCCAGTACTTC
few	TRBV5-1	TRBJ2-5	TRBD1	14	CASSFRGRGGTQYF	TGCGCCAGCAGCTTCAGGGGGCGAGGTGGGACCCAGTACTTC
few	TRBV5-5	TRBJ1-2	TRBD1	15	CASSFSSGGGNGYTF	TGTGCCAGCAGCTTTTCGAGTGGAGGGGGCAATGGCTACACCTTC
.	TRBV28	TRBJ2-5	.	14	CASSSTRARETQYF	TGTGCCAGCAGTTCCACTAGGGCCCGGGAGACCCAGTACTTC
few	TRBV25-1	TRBJ2-7	.	14	CASSEYRSGYEQYF	TGTGCCAGCAGTGAATATAGGTCTGGGTACGAGCAGTACTTC
.	TRBV29-1	TRBJ2-1	.	13	CSVARTSRDEQFF	TGCAGCGTGGCGAGAACTTCTCGCGATGAGCAGTTCTTC
.	TRBV20-1	TRBJ1-5	TRBD1	15	CSARPRDRASQSQHF	TGCAGTGCTAGACCCCGGGACAGGGCAAGTCAGTCCCAGCATTTT
many	TRBV20-1	TRBJ2-7	TRBD1	13	CSAAGQGGSEQYF	TGCAGTGCTGCGGGACAGGGGGGTTCCGAGCAGTACTTC
few	TRBV20-1	TRBJ1-6	TRBD1	18	CSARIGDRSTSRNSPLHF	TGCAGTGCTAGAATCGGGGACAGGTCAACCTCTCGTAATTCACCCCTCCACTTT
.	TRBV5-1	TRBJ2-2	TRBD1	17	CASHHHRGSINRAELFF	TGCGCCAGCCACCATCACAGGGGATCAATAAATCGGGCGGAGCTGTTTTTT
few	TRBV29-1	TRBJ1-1	TRBD1	14	CSVQPGTGNTEAFF	TGCAGCGTTCAACCCGGGACAGGGAACACTGAAGCTTTCTTT
.	TRBV7-9	TRBJ1-5	.	14	CASSGGLGNQPQHF	TGTGCCAGCAGTGGGGGTTTAGGCAATCAGCCCCAGCATTTT
few	TRBV5-1	TRBJ2-2	.	14	CASSSRESGGELFF	TGCGCCAGCAGCAGTCGGGAGTCGGGCGGGGAGCTGTTTTTT
.	TRBV5-6	TRBJ2-3	.	16	CASSRLQGLGTDTQYF	TGTGCCAGCAGCCGCCTACAGGGCCTCGGCACAGATACGCAGTATTTT
.	TRBV28	TRBJ1-2	TRBD1	15	CASSLNAGGGYGYTF	TGTGCCAGCAGTTTAAACGCAGGGGGCGGCTATGGCTACACCTTC
few	TRBV7-9	TRBJ1-1	.	16	CASSLGNREPNTEAFF	TGTGCCAGCAGCTTAGGTAATCGGGAACCGAACACTGAAGCTTTCTTT
.	TRBV20-1	TRBJ2-7	.	11	CGAKRRREQYF	TGCGGTGCTAAGAGAAGGCGGGAGCAGTACTTC
many	TRBV5-5	TRBJ2-5	.	12	CASSLWAETQYF	TGTGCCAGCAGCTTGTGGGCAGAGACCCAGTACTTC